The T cell receptor (beta chain) described here comes from a study of breast tumors, draining lymph nodes, adjacent tissues. Axillary draining lymph nodes of breast cancer patients supplied the node samples. This clonotype appeared many times. Trimming left V 3 bases short and J 6 bases short, with 15 bases between. The CDR3 is 15 residues long. TCRdb redid the calling of the multiplex PCR reads with MiXCR, one entry per CDR3 protein. This sample has fewer than 200,000 distinct CDR3 sequences; 30% to 35% occur once, and the top ten carry roughly 4.5%. What was sequenced was axillary lymph node tissue. The TCR sequence derives from a female donor with breast cancer. Some clones in this sample may be carry-over from other donors' samples. V and J are TRBV12-3 or TRBV12-4 and TRBJ2-1; D may match TRBD1 or TRBD2 (7 bases each). The CDR3 nucleotides read TGTGCCAGCAGTTTGATCCAGGGGGGGTCCAATGAGCAGTTCTTC. Protein sequence: CASSLIQGGSNEQFF.